This paragraph covers one TCR beta chain sequence. CDR1 LNHDA and CDR2 SQIVND come from the germline V gene (reference sequence). Trimming took off 5 bases at V and 9 bases at J, with 17 bases between the two ends. This CDR3 has 14 amino acids. The source of the sample is a study of blood T cell repertoires in COVID-19. The wider study: The United States, Italy and Spain provided the acute and convalescent COVID-19 samples.

Produced via immunoSEQ multiplex PCR; TCRdb's table is partial and in-frame only. The data hold about 59,000 clones, with around 85% observed a single time. This receptor was identified in a human donor in a cohort sampled during active COVID-19. The chain combines TRBV19 with TRBJ2-1; D is perhaps TRBD1 (6 bases). Sequenced: peripheral blood. Written as DNA, the CDR3 is TGTGCCAGTAGTGGGAATACAGGGTTTGGTGAGCAGTTCTTC. It yields the protein CASSGNTGFGEQFF.